The clone carrying this T cell receptor beta chain was counted once. Measured with immunoSEQ multiplex PCR; TCRdb has only the in-frame clones, and not every one. This sample has over 650,000 clones, with over 75% found just once. The sample comes from a study of shared T cell receptors in the human thymus. Germline CDR1 MNHEY, CDR2 SMNVEV (reference sequence). The CDR3 extends over 14 amino acids. The V and J ends lost 7 bases and 2 bases, in that order; junction bases with no gene match: 6. The same data also contributed to another study, on human thymus T cells. According to that study: Surgeons resected thymus tissue during corrective heart surgery.

The sequencing sample was made of thymocytes. The gene calls are TRBV27 and TRBJ2-3, with 7 bases identical to TRBD2. This sequence was found in a boy under two years old with a congenital heart defect. The CDR3 sequence is CASIPTSATDTQYF. The CDR3 bases are TGTGCCAGCATCCCCACTAGCGCCACAGATACGCAGTATTTT.